The clone carrying this TCR beta chain was seen a single time. This specimen belongs to a study of regulatory T cells in long-lasting Graves disease. TCRdb called the reads again in MiXCR, with one record for every CDR3 protein. The sample gives over a thousand distinct CDR3 sequences, about 84% of which show up once; about 9.2% is in the top ten. The TCR library was made from RNA that had been extracted from PBMCs in TRIzol. The sequence was collected from a woman aged 25-40 years with Graves disease. The sequenced sample was peripheral blood mononuclear cells (PBMCs), obtained with antithyroid drug treatment, in newly diagnosed or persistent Graves disease (not recorded which).

The CDR3 reads CASSPIDRTIYEQYF. CDR3 nucleotides: TGTGCCAGCAGCCCAATAGACAGGACTATCTACGAGCAGTACTTC. This chain connects TRBV14 to TRBJ2-7, with D perhaps given as TRBD1 or TRBD2 (6 bases each). This CDR3 comprises 15 residues. The ends were cut back, 4 bases at V and 3 bases at J, with 16 bases in the middle. Per germline, CDR1 SGHDN and CDR2 FVKESK.